This TCR beta chain is drawn from a study of PD-L1 blockade in urothelial cancer. Study background: Dosed intravenously at 1,200 mg every 3 weeks, atezolizumab was initiated by patients in the mid-2010s. Male sex and bladder-origin urothelial cancer characterized about 85% of the 29 patients. Blood samples had a median of 141,255 T cells, tens of thousands of unique TCRs, and clonality around 0.08.

The CDR3 runs to 18 residues. CDR1 SNHLY and CDR2 FYNNEI come from the germline V gene. Trimming took 2 bases from V and 4 from J; bases not matched to a gene: 12. Sequencing was performed with immunoSEQ multiplex PCR; in TCRdb, only in-frame clones are kept and a portion is missing. The sample includes approximately 51,000 clones, around 86% seen only once; the top ten take around 16%. Study-wide points: More expansion of tumor-associated blood clones, seen at 3 weeks, marked durable-benefit patients.

A word on this clone: As yet, its antigen is unknown.

The source material was PBMCs, sampled around atezolizumab (anti-PD-L1) treatment. The sequence was obtained from a man in his 60s with urothelial cancer. The rearrangement links TRBV2 to TRBJ1-5; TRBD1 matches at 9 bases. CDR3 region: CASSEMGQGGLKNQPQHF. The CDR3 DNA sequence: TGTGCCAGCAGTGAAATGGGACAGGGTGGGCTGAAAAATCAGCCCCAGCATTTT.